The 10 T cell receptor beta chains presented below share a single source sample, sequenced in a study of cytomegalovirus exposure and HLA in healthy donors. 60 Vbeta and 13 Jbeta primers were used in PCR. Sequenced by immunoSEQ multiplex PCR; TCRdb stores in-frame clones only, minus some. The profile shows 150,000 to 200,000 clones, around 80% of them singletons. Source material: PBMCs. These receptors originate from a man between 18 and 29 years old in good health and CMV-seropositive.

The rearrangement joins TRBV11-2 to TRBJ1-1; D gene uncertain. Per the germline V gene, CDR1 is SGHAT and CDR2 is FQNNGV. V lost 1 base, J lost 2 bases, and 8 bases lay in between. This CDR3 region has 14 residues. Here the CDR3 reads CASSLVDINTEAFF. The CDR3 bases are TGTGCCAGCAGCTTAGTAGACATAAACACTGAAGCTTTCTTT. The full variable domain, its missing parts supplied by reference TRBV11-2 and TRBJ1-1, is EAGVAQSPRYKIIEKRQSVAFWCNPISGHATLYWYQQILGQGPKLLIQFQNNGVVDDSQLPKDRFSAERLKGVDSTLKIQPAKLEDSAVYLCASSLVDINTEAFFGQGTRLTVV.

The gene calls are TRBV7-2 and TRBJ1-5; possibly TRBD1 for D (6 bases). The CDR3 consists of 14 residues. Deletions cut 5 bases from V and 0 bases from J, with 8 bases between. CDR1 and CDR2 (germline): SGHTA, FQGNSA. CDR3 protein: CASSRDISNQPQHF. CDR3 coding DNA: TGTGCCAGCAGCCGGGACATTAGCAATCAGCCCCAGCATTTT.

The chain recombines TRBV27 with TRBJ2-7, with TRBD1 as a possible D gene (6 bases). The CDR3 sequence is 16 residues long. CDR1 MNHEY and CDR2 SMNVEV come from the germline V gene (reference sequence). Trimming took 5 bases from V and 7 from J, leaving 24 bases between them. CDR3 nucleotides: TGTGCCAGCAGTGAACTCCGGGACACTGGTGCGGTGGAGCAGTACTTC. It codes for CASSELRDTGAVEQYF.

This rearrangement joins TRBV5-1 to TRBJ2-7; D possibly corresponds to TRBD2 (5 bases). Germline V lookup: CDR1 SGHRS, CDR2 YFSETQ. The V and J ends lost 3 bases and 1 base respectively, with 11 bases between them. This CDR3 contains 14 residues. The CDR3 DNA follows: TGCGCCAGCAGCTCGGAGGTTTCTTCCTACGAGCAGTACTTC. Residues: CASSSEVSSYEQYF.

The V call is TRBV27, the J call TRBJ2-1; TRBD1 agrees at 7 bases. CDR3 length: 13 residues. Losses at the gene ends were 5 bases for V and 6 bases for J; bases not matched to a gene: 4. Germline loops: CDR1 MNHEY, CDR2 SMNVEV (reference sequence). CDR3 in DNA: TGTGCCAGCAGTCACCGGGACAGCAATGAGCAGTTCTTC. Amino acid sequence: CASSHRDSNEQFF.

The V and J genes are TRBV19 and TRBJ2-7, with a tentative D call TRBD2 (5 bases). V was clipped by 2 bases and J by 0 bases, with 11 bases between them. CDR1 and CDR2 (germline): LNHDA, SQIVND (reference sequence). This CDR3 spans 15 amino acids. CDR3 protein: CASSIKGASSYEQYF. CDR3 nucleotides: TGTGCCAGTAGTATAAAGGGAGCGAGCTCCTACGAGCAGTACTTC.

The CDR3 reads CASSLGGQGSQPQHF. The CDR3 coding sequence is TGTGCCAGCAGCTTGGGGGGACAGGGGTCTCAGCCCCAGCATTTT. The rearrangement joins TRBV5-4 to TRBJ1-5; 10 bases align to TRBD1. The J segment lost 6 bases and the V segment lost 0 bases, leaving 3 bases of the junction unmatched. This CDR3 comprises 15 residues. Germline lookup yields CDR1 SGHNT and CDR2 YYREEE (reference sequence).

This clone came up once. The gene calls are TRBV28 and TRBJ2-3; 13 bases align to TRBD2. Germline CDR1 MDHEN, CDR2 SYDVKM. V lost 10 bases, J lost 0 bases, and 13 bases stayed unmatched. The CDR3 is 18 residues long. CDR3 region: CATLLAGGLSPSTDTQYF. In nucleotides, the CDR3 is TGTGCCACCCTACTAGCGGGAGGGCTTTCACCTAGCACAGATACGCAGTATTTT.

The chain links TRBV28 to TRBJ1-5; perhaps TRBD1 as D (6 bases). V lost 4 bases to trimming and J lost 0 bases, with 13 bases between them. The germline gives CDR1 MDHEN, CDR2 SYDVKM. The CDR3 consists of 16 residues. In DNA form, the CDR3 reads TGTGCCAGCAGTTCTTTTGGGACAACTAGCAATCAGCCCCAGCATTTT. Encoded protein: CASSSFGTTSNQPQHF.

V gene TRBV6-5 combines with J gene TRBJ2-1, with TRBD1 matching 7 bases. The trim removed 7 bases at V and 5 bases at J, leaving 8 bases unmatched. This CDR3 has 14 residues. From germline, CDR1 is MNHEY and CDR2 SVGAGI. CDR3 coding DNA: TGTGCCAGCAAAAGGGCTCAGGGGGACAATGAGCAGTTCTTC. Residues: CASKRAQGDNEQFF.